A selection of T cell receptor beta chains follows, all from one sample in a study of identifying expanded T cells in peripheral blood. Sequenced by immunoSEQ multiplex PCR; TCRdb stores in-frame clones only, minus some. The data contain under 150,000 clones, 84% of them singletons. The sequencing sample was made of blood. Every receptor here comes from a person aged 18-70 years in good health. Each CDR3 is given with its conserved first and last residue. Fields, in order: clone size, V gene, J gene, D gene, CDR3 protein, CDR3 DNA. A D gene is named only where the DNA matches it firmly. Not all rows give a size; the values are once, few, many and, for expanded clones, a class.

clone size: few; V gene: TRBV5-4; J gene: TRBJ1-2; D gene: .; CDR3 protein: CASSIYGNGYTF; CDR3 DNA: TGTGCCAGCAGCATCTACGGCAATGGCTACACCTTC
clone size: .; V gene: TRBV7-2; J gene: TRBJ2-3; D gene: TRBD2; CDR3 protein: CASSQVGGTSTDTQYF; CDR3 DNA: TGTGCCAGCAGCCAAGTGGGGGGGACTAGCACAGATACGCAGTATTTT
clone size: .; V gene: TRBV2; J gene: TRBJ1-5; D gene: .; CDR3 protein: CASSERRGTYQPQHF; CDR3 DNA: TGTGCCAGCAGTGAAAGGAGGGGCACTTATCAGCCCCAGCATTTT
clone size: .; V gene: TRBV28; J gene: TRBJ1-1; D gene: .; CDR3 protein: CASSLSVFGTEAFF; CDR3 DNA: TGTGCCAGCAGTTTAAGTGTATTTGGCACTGAAGCTTTCTTT
clone size: .; V gene: TRBV19; J gene: TRBJ2-7; D gene: .; CDR3 protein: CASSLQGSYEQYF; CDR3 DNA: TGTGCCAGTAGCCTACAGGGCTCCTACGAGCAGTACTTC
clone size: .; V gene: TRBV19; J gene: TRBJ1-4; D gene: TRBD1; CDR3 protein: CASSMRGQGWREKLFF; CDR3 DNA: TGTGCCAGTAGTATGAGGGGACAGGGATGGCGTGAAAAACTGTTTTTT
clone size: .; V gene: TRBV5-6; J gene: TRBJ1-6; D gene: .; CDR3 protein: CASSYAGFNSPLHF; CDR3 DNA: TGTGCCAGCAGTTATGCGGGTTTTAATTCACCCCTCCACTTT
clone size: .; V gene: TRBV5-6; J gene: TRBJ1-5; D gene: .; CDR3 protein: CASSLALTGDQPQHF; CDR3 DNA: TGTGCCAGCAGCTTGGCCCTAACAGGTGATCAGCCCCAGCATTTT
clone size: .; V gene: TRBV30; J gene: TRBJ1-2; D gene: TRBD1; CDR3 protein: CAWSLTTGQGLYF; CDR3 DNA: TGTGCCTGGAGTCTAACGACAGGACAGGGACTTTACTTC
clone size: few; V gene: TRBV2; J gene: TRBJ1-1; D gene: .; CDR3 protein: CASSGQGTAFF; CDR3 DNA: TGTGCCAGCAGTGGGCAGGGAACAGCTTTCTTT
clone size: .; V gene: TRBV23-1; J gene: TRBJ2-2; D gene: .; CDR3 protein: CASSQSSHPGELFF; CDR3 DNA: TGCGCCAGCAGTCAATCCTCCCACCCCGGGGAGCTGTTTTTT
clone size: .; V gene: TRBV7-2; J gene: TRBJ2-5; D gene: TRBD1; CDR3 protein: CASSLTGGLETQYF; CDR3 DNA: TGTGCCAGCAGCTTGACAGGGGGCTTAGAGACCCAGTACTTC
clone size: .; V gene: TRBV6-1; J gene: TRBJ1-5; D gene: TRBD1; CDR3 protein: CASSQPGGSSQPQHF; CDR3 DNA: TGTGCCAGCAGCCAACCAGGGGGCTCCAGTCAGCCCCAGCATTTT
clone size: .; V gene: TRBV2; J gene: TRBJ1-2; D gene: TRBD1; CDR3 protein: CASSGRGNYGYTF; CDR3 DNA: TGTGCCAGCAGTGGCAGGGGGAACTATGGCTACACCTTC
clone size: .; V gene: TRBV19; J gene: TRBJ2-3; D gene: .; CDR3 protein: CASSVRGTTAQYF; CDR3 DNA: TGTGCCAGTAGTGTAAGGGGGACGACCGCGCAGTATTTT
clone size: .; V gene: TRBV30; J gene: TRBJ1-3; D gene: .; CDR3 protein: CAWTPSDSGNTIYF; CDR3 DNA: TGTGCCTGGACCCCGTCTGACTCTGGAAACACCATATATTTT
clone size: .; V gene: TRBV15; J gene: TRBJ2-7; D gene: .; CDR3 protein: CATSRDQGEQYF; CDR3 DNA: TGTGCCACCAGCAGAGATCAGGGCGAGCAGTACTTC
clone size: .; V gene: TRBV4-3; J gene: TRBJ2-1; D gene: .; CDR3 protein: CASSLYSPGQLRSYKSHEQFF; CDR3 DNA: TGCGCCAGCAGCCTATACTCACCCGGACAGCTAAGGTCTTACAAGAGCCATGAGCAGTTCTTC
clone size: once; V gene: TRBV19; J gene: TRBJ2-3; D gene: .; CDR3 protein: CASSIDNTQYF; CDR3 DNA: TGTGCCAGTAGTATAGATAATACGCAGTATTTT
clone size: .; V gene: TRBV6-5; J gene: TRBJ1-6; D gene: .; CDR3 protein: CASRQQGSYNSPLHF; CDR3 DNA: TGTGCCAGCAGACAACAGGGAAGCTATAATTCACCCCTCCACTTT
clone size: few; V gene: TRBV11-2; J gene: TRBJ1-1; D gene: .; CDR3 protein: CASRVRGGAGAEAFF; CDR3 DNA: TGTGCCAGCAGGGTGAGGGGGGGAGCTGGCGCTGAAGCTTTCTTT
clone size: .; V gene: TRBV5-1; J gene: TRBJ2-3; D gene: TRBD1; CDR3 protein: CASSPLQGALPDTQYF; CDR3 DNA: TGCGCCAGCAGCCCCCTACAGGGGGCGCTACCAGATACGCAGTATTTT
clone size: .; V gene: TRBV10-3; J gene: TRBJ1-2; D gene: .; CDR3 protein: CAISGPSVDGYTF; CDR3 DNA: TGTGCCATCAGCGGACCCTCGGTGGATGGCTACACCTTC
clone size: .; V gene: TRBV14; J gene: TRBJ1-1; D gene: .; CDR3 protein: CASSLGYTEAFF; CDR3 DNA: TGTGCCAGCAGCCTTGGATACACTGAAGCTTTCTTT
clone size: few; V gene: TRBV7-2; J gene: TRBJ1-1; D gene: .; CDR3 protein: CASSLGGWQGKSPISEAFF; CDR3 DNA: TGTGCCAGCAGCTTAGGGGGTTGGCAGGGAAAATCCCCGATTTCAGAAGCTTTCTTT
clone size: .; V gene: TRBV7-9; J gene: TRBJ2-5; D gene: .; CDR3 protein: CASSFVGQGHETQYF; CDR3 DNA: TGTGCCAGCAGCTTTGTGGGCCAGGGACACGAGACCCAGTACTTC
clone size: .; V gene: TRBV6-1; J gene: TRBJ1-1; D gene: .; CDR3 protein: CASSLSTEAFF; CDR3 DNA: TGTGCCAGCAGTCTTAGCACTGAAGCTTTCTTT
clone size: few; V gene: TRBV2; J gene: TRBJ1-5; D gene: .; CDR3 protein: CASSESGWMGGRRSNQPQHF; CDR3 DNA: TGTGCCAGCAGTGAGTCCGGGTGGATGGGGGGGCGGAGGAGCAATCAGCCCCAGCATTTT
clone size: .; V gene: TRBV5-8; J gene: TRBJ1-5; D gene: .; CDR3 protein: CASSLVLAGPQHF; CDR3 DNA: TGTGCCAGCAGCTTGGTACTCGCTGGGCCCCAGCATTTT
clone size: once; V gene: TRBV5-6; J gene: TRBJ1-4; D gene: TRBD1; CDR3 protein: CASSESGGKLFF; CDR3 DNA: TGTGCCAGCAGCGAATCAGGGGGAAAACTGTTTTTT
clone size: .; V gene: TRBV19; J gene: TRBJ2-7; D gene: .; CDR3 protein: CASNQGIVYEQYF; CDR3 DNA: TGTGCCAGTAACCAGGGCATTGTGTACGAGCAGTACTTC
clone size: .; V gene: TRBV7-2; J gene: TRBJ1-4; D gene: .; CDR3 protein: CASSLWSGNNEKLFF; CDR3 DNA: TGTGCCAGCAGCTTATGGTCCGGGAATAATGAAAAACTGTTTTTT
clone size: .; V gene: TRBV5-1; J gene: TRBJ1-1; D gene: .; CDR3 protein: CASSLVAGDTEAFF; CDR3 DNA: TGCGCCAGCAGCTTGGTTGCAGGGGACACTGAAGCTTTCTTT
clone size: .; V gene: TRBV7-9; J gene: TRBJ1-2; D gene: .; CDR3 protein: CASSLARSGDYGYTF; CDR3 DNA: TGTGCCAGCAGCTTAGCCAGATCAGGGGACTATGGCTACACCTTC
clone size: .; V gene: TRBV5-6; J gene: TRBJ2-1; D gene: .; CDR3 protein: CASSLTILNEQFF; CDR3 DNA: TGTGCCAGCAGCTTGACCATTCTCAATGAGCAGTTCTTC
clone size: once; V gene: TRBV7-9; J gene: TRBJ1-2; D gene: .; CDR3 protein: CASSLGRQLYGYTF; CDR3 DNA: TGTGCCAGCAGCTTAGGAAGGCAGTTATATGGCTACACCTTC
clone size: .; V gene: TRBV14; J gene: TRBJ2-1; D gene: .; CDR3 protein: CASSLLRAGEQFF; CDR3 DNA: TGTGCCAGCAGCCTCCTTCGTGCCGGTGAGCAGTTCTTC
clone size: .; V gene: TRBV4-1; J gene: TRBJ2-3; D gene: .; CDR3 protein: CASSGYDKIRDLSTDTQYF; CDR3 DNA: TGCGCCAGCAGCGGGTACGATAAAATACGGGACCTAAGCACAGATACGCAGTATTTT
clone size: .; V gene: TRBV7-9; J gene: TRBJ2-7; D gene: .; CDR3 protein: CASSRAVRGYEQYF; CDR3 DNA: TGTGCCAGCAGCAGGGCAGTGCGCGGCTACGAGCAGTACTTC
clone size: .; V gene: TRBV6-5; J gene: TRBJ2-7; D gene: .; CDR3 protein: CASFQDLSSYEQYF; CDR3 DNA: TGTGCCAGCTTCCAGGATCTATCCTCCTACGAGCAGTACTTC
clone size: .; V gene: TRBV10-3; J gene: TRBJ2-3; D gene: .; CDR3 protein: CAISFSGSADTQYF; CDR3 DNA: TGTGCCATCAGTTTCTCAGGTAGCGCAGATACGCAGTATTTT
clone size: .; V gene: TRBV7-3; J gene: TRBJ2-2; D gene: .; CDR3 protein: CASSPVPAGRGNTGELFF; CDR3 DNA: TGTGCCAGCAGCCCTGTCCCAGCGGGTAGGGGAAACACCGGGGAGCTGTTTTTT
clone size: .; V gene: TRBV9; J gene: TRBJ1-2; D gene: .; CDR3 protein: CASSVQGGAYGYTF; CDR3 DNA: TGTGCCAGCAGCGTACAAGGGGGGGCGTATGGCTACACCTTC
clone size: .; V gene: TRBV27; J gene: TRBJ2-1; D gene: TRBD2; CDR3 protein: CASSLSVPSAGGSNEQFF; CDR3 DNA: TGTGCCAGCAGTTTATCGGTACCCTCGGCGGGGGGGTCAAATGAGCAGTTCTTC
clone size: .; V gene: TRBV6-5; J gene: TRBJ1-4; D gene: TRBD1; CDR3 protein: CASSYRRGTGLEKLFF; CDR3 DNA: TGTGCCAGCAGTTATAGGAGGGGGACAGGGCTTGAAAAACTGTTTTTT
clone size: few; V gene: TRBV14; J gene: TRBJ2-2; D gene: TRBD2; CDR3 protein: CASSLSGGTGELFF; CDR3 DNA: TGTGCCAGCAGCCTTTCGGGAGGGACCGGGGAGCTGTTTTTT
clone size: .; V gene: TRBV5-6; J gene: TRBJ1-1; D gene: .; CDR3 protein: CASSLGGYLGTNTEAFF; CDR3 DNA: TGTGCCAGCAGCTTGGGGGGCTACTTGGGGACGAACACTGAAGCTTTCTTT
clone size: .; V gene: TRBV5-1; J gene: TRBJ1-1; D gene: .; CDR3 protein: CASMGEDTEAFF; CDR3 DNA: TGCGCCAGCATGGGGGAGGACACTGAAGCTTTCTTT
clone size: .; V gene: TRBV7-8; J gene: TRBJ1-6; D gene: TRBD1; CDR3 protein: CASSLDRGNSPLHF; CDR3 DNA: TGTGCCAGCAGCTTAGACAGGGGAAATTCACCCCTCCACTTT
clone size: .; V gene: TRBV6-5; J gene: TRBJ2-1; D gene: .; CDR3 protein: CATQTNSYNEQFF; CDR3 DNA: TGTGCCACACAAACGAACTCCTACAATGAGCAGTTCTTC
clone size: .; V gene: TRBV5-4; J gene: TRBJ1-2; D gene: TRBD1; CDR3 protein: CASSLTGGFGYTF; CDR3 DNA: TGTGCCAGCAGCTTGACAGGGGGCTTTGGCTACACCTTC
clone size: .; V gene: TRBV7-8; J gene: TRBJ1-4; D gene: .; CDR3 protein: CASSLDRVVFF; CDR3 DNA: TGTGCCAGCAGCTTAGACAGGGTGGTGTTTTTT
clone size: .; V gene: TRBV2; J gene: TRBJ2-5; D gene: .; CDR3 protein: CASGERLLAVEYF; CDR3 DNA: TGTGCCAGCGGGGAAAGACTCCTCGCCGTTGAGTACTTC
clone size: once; V gene: TRBV5-5; J gene: TRBJ2-1; D gene: TRBD2; CDR3 protein: CASSLELAGDLRDEQFF; CDR3 DNA: TGTGCCAGCAGCTTGGAACTAGCGGGGGATTTGAGGGATGAGCAGTTCTTC
clone size: .; V gene: TRBV2; J gene: TRBJ1-5; D gene: .; CDR3 protein: CASRSGGVYNQPQHF; CDR3 DNA: TGTGCCAGCAGATCGGGAGGGGTCTACAATCAGCCCCAGCATTTT